Sequencing of this TCR beta chain was carried out in a study of OX40 agonist ivuxolimab in advanced cancers. The overall study: Patients treated during dose escalation were battling hepatocellular carcinoma, melanoma, renal cell or head and neck cancer. Mean age 60 years, range 23 to 79; roughly 82% male. Study outcomes and limitations: Researchers did not establish what antigens the expanded peripheral T cells target.

Profiled with immunoSEQ multiplex PCR; TCRdb holds only in-frame clones, not every one. Of tens of thousands of clones listed, around 80% are singletons. This clone was seen only a few times. Antigen unknown. The CDR3 covers 13 residues. Trimming shortened V by 3 bases and J by 6 bases, and 11 bases separated the two germline ends. The germline CDR1 and CDR2 sequences are SGHKS and YYEKEE (reference sequence). The source was CD4+ or CD8+ T cells sorted from blood, collected in a trial of the OX40 agonist ivuxolimab. The chain links TRBV5-5 to TRBJ2-3; no reliable D call. This sequence was found in an adult with an advanced solid tumor such as melanoma, head and neck, liver or kidney cancer. CDR3 bases: TGTGCCAGCAGCTCTGGCCCCCCCGATACGCAGTATTTT. This codes for CASSSGPPDTQYF.